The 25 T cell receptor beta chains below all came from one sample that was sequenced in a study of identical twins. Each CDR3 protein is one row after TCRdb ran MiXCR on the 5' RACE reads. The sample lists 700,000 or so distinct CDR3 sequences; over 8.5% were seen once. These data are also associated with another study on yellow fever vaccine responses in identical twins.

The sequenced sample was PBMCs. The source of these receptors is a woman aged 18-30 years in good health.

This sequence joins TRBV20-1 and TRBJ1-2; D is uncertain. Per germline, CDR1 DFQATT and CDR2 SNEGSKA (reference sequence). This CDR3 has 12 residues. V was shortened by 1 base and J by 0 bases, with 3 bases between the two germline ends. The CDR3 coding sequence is TGCAGTGCTAGAGGAGCTAACTATGGCTACACCTTC. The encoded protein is CSARGANYGYTF.

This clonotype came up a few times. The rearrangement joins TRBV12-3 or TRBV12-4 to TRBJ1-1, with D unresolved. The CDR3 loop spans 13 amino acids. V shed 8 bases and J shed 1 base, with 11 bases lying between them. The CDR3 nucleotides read TGTGCCAGCCGGTCCCCCAGGAACACTGAAGCTTTCTTT. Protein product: CASRSPRNTEAFF.

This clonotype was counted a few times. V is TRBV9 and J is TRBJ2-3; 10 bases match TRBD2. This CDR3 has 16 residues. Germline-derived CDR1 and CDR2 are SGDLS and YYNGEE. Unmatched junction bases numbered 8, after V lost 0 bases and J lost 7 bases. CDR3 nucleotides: TGTGCCAGCAGCGTAGCCCAGCGGGGGGGCCAATATACGCAGTATTTT. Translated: CASSVAQRGGQYTQYF.

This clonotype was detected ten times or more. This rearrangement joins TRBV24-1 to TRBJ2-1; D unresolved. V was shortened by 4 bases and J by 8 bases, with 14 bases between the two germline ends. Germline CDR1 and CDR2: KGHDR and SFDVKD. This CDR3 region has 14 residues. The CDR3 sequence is CATSDPPPTDEQFF. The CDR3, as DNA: TGTGCCACCAGTGACCCTCCACCCACAGATGAGCAGTTCTTC.

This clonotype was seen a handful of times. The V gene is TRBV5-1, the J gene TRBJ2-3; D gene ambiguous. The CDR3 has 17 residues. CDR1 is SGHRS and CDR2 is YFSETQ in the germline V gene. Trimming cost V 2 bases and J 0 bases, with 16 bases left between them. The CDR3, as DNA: TGCGCCAGCAGCTTCGGATTTAGTCCTCCGAGCACAGATACGCAGTATTTT. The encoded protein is CASSFGFSPPSTDTQYF.

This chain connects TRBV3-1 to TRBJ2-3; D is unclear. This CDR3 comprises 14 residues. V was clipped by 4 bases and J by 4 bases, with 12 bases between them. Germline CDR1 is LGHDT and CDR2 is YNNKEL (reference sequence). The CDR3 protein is CASSRKTRADTQYF. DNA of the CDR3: TGTGCCAGCAGCCGAAAGACCCGCGCAGATACGCAGTATTTT.

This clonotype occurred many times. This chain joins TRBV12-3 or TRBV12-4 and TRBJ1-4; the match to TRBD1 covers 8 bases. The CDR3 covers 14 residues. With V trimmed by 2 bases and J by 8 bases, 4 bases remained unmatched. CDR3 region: CASSLKPGGEKLFF. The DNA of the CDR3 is TGTGCCAGCAGTTTAAAGCCAGGGGGCGAAAAACTGTTTTTT.

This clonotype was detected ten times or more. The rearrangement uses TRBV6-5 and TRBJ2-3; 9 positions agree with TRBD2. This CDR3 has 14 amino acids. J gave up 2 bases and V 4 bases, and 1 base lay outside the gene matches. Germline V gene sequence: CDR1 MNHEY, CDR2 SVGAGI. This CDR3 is CASSSSGNTDTQYF. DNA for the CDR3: TGTGCCAGCAGTTCTAGCGGGAACACAGATACGCAGTATTTT.

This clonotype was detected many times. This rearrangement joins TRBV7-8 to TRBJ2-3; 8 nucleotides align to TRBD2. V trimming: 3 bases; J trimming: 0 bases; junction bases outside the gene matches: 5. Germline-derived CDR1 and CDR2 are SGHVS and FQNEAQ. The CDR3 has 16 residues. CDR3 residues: CASSFVAGYSTDTQYF. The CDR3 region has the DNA TGTGCCAGCAGCTTCGTAGCGGGATATAGCACAGATACGCAGTATTTT.

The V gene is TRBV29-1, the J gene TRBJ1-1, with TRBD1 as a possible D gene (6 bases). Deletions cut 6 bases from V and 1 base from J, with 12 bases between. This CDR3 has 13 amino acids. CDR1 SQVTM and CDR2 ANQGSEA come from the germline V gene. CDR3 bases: TGCAGCGTCGACAGGTCCCCGAACACTGAAGCTTTCTTT. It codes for CSVDRSPNTEAFF.

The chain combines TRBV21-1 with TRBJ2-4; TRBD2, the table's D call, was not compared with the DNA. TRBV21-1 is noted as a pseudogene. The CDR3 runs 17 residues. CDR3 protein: CASSKQAGERAKNIQYF. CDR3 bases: TGTGCCAGCAGCAAACAAGCGGGGGAGCGAGCCAAAAACATTCAGTACTTC.

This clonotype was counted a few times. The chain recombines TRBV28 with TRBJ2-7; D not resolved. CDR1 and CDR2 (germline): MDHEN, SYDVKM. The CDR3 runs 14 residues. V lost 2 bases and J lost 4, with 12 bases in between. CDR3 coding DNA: TGTGCCAGCAGTTTACTCTCAGTATCTTACGAGCAGTACTTC. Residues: CASSLLSVSYEQYF.

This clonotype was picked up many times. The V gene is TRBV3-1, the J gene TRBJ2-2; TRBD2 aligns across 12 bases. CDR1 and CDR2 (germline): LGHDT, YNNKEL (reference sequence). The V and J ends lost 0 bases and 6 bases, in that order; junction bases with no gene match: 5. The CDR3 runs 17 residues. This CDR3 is CASSQDQGLAGPGELFF. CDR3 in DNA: TGTGCCAGCAGCCAAGACCAAGGACTAGCGGGGCCCGGGGAGCTGTTTTTT. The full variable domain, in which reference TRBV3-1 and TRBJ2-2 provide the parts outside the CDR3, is DTAVSQTPKYLVTQMGNDKSIKCEQNLGHDTMYWYKQDSKKFLKIMFSYNNKELIINETVPNRFSPKSPDKAHLNLHINSLELGDSAVYFCASSQDQGLAGPGELFFGEGSRLTVL.

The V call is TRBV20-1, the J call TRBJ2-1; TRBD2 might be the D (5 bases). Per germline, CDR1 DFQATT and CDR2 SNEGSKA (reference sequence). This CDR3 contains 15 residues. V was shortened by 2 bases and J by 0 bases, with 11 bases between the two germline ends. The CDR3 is CSARWRTHSYNEQFF. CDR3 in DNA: TGCAGTGCTAGATGGCGGACTCACTCCTACAATGAGCAGTTCTTC.

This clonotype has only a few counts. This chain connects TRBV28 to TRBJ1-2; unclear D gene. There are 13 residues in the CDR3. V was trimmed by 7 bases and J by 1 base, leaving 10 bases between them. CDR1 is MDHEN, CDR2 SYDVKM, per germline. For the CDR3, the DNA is TGTGCCAGCACAGGTTACAGTAACTATGGCTACACCTTC. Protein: CASTGYSNYGYTF.

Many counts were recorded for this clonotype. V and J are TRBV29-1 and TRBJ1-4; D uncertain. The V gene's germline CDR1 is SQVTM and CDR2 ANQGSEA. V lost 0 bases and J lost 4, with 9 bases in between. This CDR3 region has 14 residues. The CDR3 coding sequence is TGCAGCGTTGAAGACCAAGGGAATAATGAAAAACTGTTTTTT. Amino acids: CSVEDQGNNEKLFF. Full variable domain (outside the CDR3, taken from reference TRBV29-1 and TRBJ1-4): SAVISQKPSRDICQRGTSLTIQCQVDSQVTMMFWYRQQPGQSLTLIATANQGSEATYESGFVIDKFPISRPNLTFSTLTVSNMSPEDSSIYLCSVEDQGNNEKLFFGSGTQLSVL.

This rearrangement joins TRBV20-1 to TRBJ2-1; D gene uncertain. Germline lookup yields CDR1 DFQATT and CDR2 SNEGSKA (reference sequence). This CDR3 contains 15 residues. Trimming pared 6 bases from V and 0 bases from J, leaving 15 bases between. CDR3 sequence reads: CSAKEFPSSYNEQFF. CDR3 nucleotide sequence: TGCAGTGCGAAAGAATTTCCTTCCTCCTACAATGAGCAGTTCTTC.

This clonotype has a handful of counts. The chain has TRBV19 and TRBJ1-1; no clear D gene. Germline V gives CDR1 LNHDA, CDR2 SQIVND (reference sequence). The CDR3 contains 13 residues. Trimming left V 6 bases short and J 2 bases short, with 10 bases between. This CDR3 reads CASRFGVNTEAFF. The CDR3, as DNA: TGTGCCAGTAGGTTTGGGGTTAACACTGAAGCTTTCTTT.

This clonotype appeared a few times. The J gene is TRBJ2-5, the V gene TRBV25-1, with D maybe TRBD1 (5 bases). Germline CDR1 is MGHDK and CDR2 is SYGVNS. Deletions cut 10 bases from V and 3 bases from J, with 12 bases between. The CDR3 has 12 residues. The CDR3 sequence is CATQQEKETQYF. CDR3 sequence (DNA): TGTGCCACCCAACAGGAAAAAGAGACCCAGTACTTC.

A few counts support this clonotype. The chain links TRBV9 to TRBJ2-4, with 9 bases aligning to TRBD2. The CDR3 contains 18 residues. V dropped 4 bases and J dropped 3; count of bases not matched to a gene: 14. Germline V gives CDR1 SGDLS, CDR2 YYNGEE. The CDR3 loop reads CASSPHEAGGSGKNIQYF. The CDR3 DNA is TGTGCCAGCAGCCCCCACGAAGCGGGGGGATCAGGCAAAAACATTCAGTACTTC.

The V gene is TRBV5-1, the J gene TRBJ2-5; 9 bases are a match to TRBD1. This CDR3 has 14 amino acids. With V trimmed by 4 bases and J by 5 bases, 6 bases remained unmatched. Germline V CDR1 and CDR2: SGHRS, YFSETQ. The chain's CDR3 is CASSRGQGWETQYF. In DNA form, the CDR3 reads TGCGCCAGCAGCAGAGGACAGGGGTGGGAGACCCAGTACTTC.

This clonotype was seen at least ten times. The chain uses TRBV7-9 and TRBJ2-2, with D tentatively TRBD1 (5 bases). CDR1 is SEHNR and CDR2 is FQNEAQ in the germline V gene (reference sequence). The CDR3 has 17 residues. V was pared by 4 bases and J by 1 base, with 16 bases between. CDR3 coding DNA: TGTGCCAGCAGCTCAACCGCAGGGAATAGGAACACCGGGGAGCTGTTTTTT. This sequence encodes CASSSTAGNRNTGELFF.

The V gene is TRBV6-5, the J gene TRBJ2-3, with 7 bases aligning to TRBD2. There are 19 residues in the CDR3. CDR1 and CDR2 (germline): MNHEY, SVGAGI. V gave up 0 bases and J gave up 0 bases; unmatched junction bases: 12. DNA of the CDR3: TGTGCCAGCAGTTACTCGAGGTGGTCTAGCGGTACTAGCACAGATACGCAGTATTTT. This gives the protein CASSYSRWSSGTSTDTQYF.

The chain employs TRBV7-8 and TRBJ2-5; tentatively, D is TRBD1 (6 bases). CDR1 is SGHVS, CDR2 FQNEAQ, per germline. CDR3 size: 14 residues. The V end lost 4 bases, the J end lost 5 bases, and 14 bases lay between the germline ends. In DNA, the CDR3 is TGTGCCAGCAGCTACCGGACAGATGAGGAGACCCAGTACTTC. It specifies CASSYRTDEETQYF.

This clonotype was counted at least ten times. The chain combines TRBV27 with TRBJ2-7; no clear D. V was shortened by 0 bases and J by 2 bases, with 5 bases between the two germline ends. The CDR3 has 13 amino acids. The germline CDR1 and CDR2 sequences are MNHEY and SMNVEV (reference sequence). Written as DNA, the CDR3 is TGTGCCAGCAGTTTATCGGTCGCCTACGAGCAGTACTTC. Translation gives CASSLSVAYEQYF.